These T cell receptor beta chains were read from a single sample in a study of blood T cell repertoires in COVID-19. Data came from immunoSEQ multiplex PCR; TCRdb stores just in-frame clones and leaves some out. The sample comprises 120,000 or so clones, around four fifths of which are singletons, and approximately 25% rests with the top ten. Specimen: peripheral blood. All receptors derive from a human donor in a cohort sampled during active COVID-19. Both conserved end residues are part of each CDR3. The order of the fields is J gene, V gene, clone size, D gene, CDR3 protein, CDR3 DNA. D genes are given only for firm matches. The size field is filled for only some rows; it gives once, few, many or a size class.

>TRBJ2-2|TRBV7-9|NA|NA
CASRPQGTGELFF
TGTGCCAGCAGACCCCAGGGGACCGGGGAGCTGTTTTTT
>TRBJ2-7|TRBV4-3|NA|NA
CASSQHTVLSSYEQYF
TGCGCCAGCAGCCAACATACAGTGCTGAGCTCCTACGAGCAGTACTTC
>TRBJ1-1|TRBV6-5|NA|NA
CASRWTVNTEAFF
TGTGCCAGCAGGTGGACAGTGAACACTGAAGCTTTCTTT
>TRBJ2-7|TRBV2|NA|TRBD2
CASAPSEIAGGGRQYF
TGTGCCAGCGCTCCCTCGGAAATAGCGGGAGGGGGTAGGCAGTACTTC
>TRBJ1-1|TRBV2|NA|TRBD1
CASSAQGMNTEAFF
TGTGCCAGCAGTGCACAGGGGATGAACACTGAAGCTTTCTTT
>TRBJ2-1|TRBV16|NA|TRBD2
CASSRSGGPDNEQFF
TGTGCCAGCAGTCGTAGCGGGGGGCCCGACAATGAGCAGTTCTTC
>TRBJ2-3|TRBV5-1|NA|TRBD2
CASSSIAGGPDTQYF
TGCGCCAGCAGCTCCATAGCGGGGGGGCCGGATACGCAGTATTTT
>TRBJ1-1|TRBV18|NA|NA
CASSPAGVGTEAFF
TGTGCCAGCTCACCAGCCGGGGTGGGCACTGAAGCTTTCTTT
>TRBJ2-7|TRBV7-2|once|TRBD1
CASSPGGTGHSYEQYF
TGTGCCAGCAGCCCCGGGGGGACAGGGCACTCCTACGAGCAGTACTTC
>TRBJ2-5|TRBV7-2|NA|NA
CASSLGQRTQYF
TGTGCCAGCAGCTTGGGGCAGCGGACCCAGTACTTC
>TRBJ2-5|TRBV11-2|NA|NA
CASSLAETQYF
TGTGCCAGCAGCTTAGCTGAGACCCAGTACTTC
>TRBJ2-7|TRBV7-2|NA|TRBD2
CASSPTSGLSYEQYF
TGTGCCAGCAGCCCCACTAGCGGGCTCTCCTACGAGCAGTACTTC
>TRBJ2-2|TRBV9|NA|NA
CARAGVGTGELFF
TGTGCCAGAGCAGGGGTTGGCACCGGGGAGCTGTTTTTT
>TRBJ2-6|TRBV5-8|NA|NA
CASSLVLDSSGANVLTF
TGTGCCAGCAGCTTAGTATTAGACAGCTCTGGGGCCAACGTCCTGACTTTC
>TRBJ1-2|TRBV7-8|NA|TRBD1
CASSPRLLQGYGYTF
TGTGCCAGCAGCCCTCGTCTGTTACAGGGGTATGGCTACACCTTC
>TRBJ2-3|TRBV5-1|NA|NA
CASSPTLAKDEATQYF
TGCGCCAGCAGCCCCACTTTAGCGAAAGACGAGGCCACGCAGTATTTT
>TRBJ2-5|TRBV12-3/TRBV12-4|NA|NA
CASSSEETQYF
TGTGCCAGCAGTTCCGAAGAGACCCAGTACTTC
>TRBJ1-3|TRBV10-3|NA|TRBD1
CAIRGGQGSWDTIYF
TGTGCCATCAGGGGGGGACAGGGAAGTTGGGACACCATATATTTT
>TRBJ1-6|TRBV6-4|NA|NA
CASRQQDDLAASPLHF
TGTGCCAGCAGACAACAGGATGACCTCGCGGCTTCACCCCTCCACTTT
>TRBJ2-1|TRBV14|NA|NA
CASSQIPYEQFF
TGTGCCAGCAGCCAAATTCCTTATGAGCAGTTCTTC
>TRBJ1-1|TRBV6-6|NA|TRBD1
CASSYKGAATEAFF
TGTGCCAGCAGTTATAAGGGGGCCGCTACTGAAGCTTTCTTT
>TRBJ1-3|TRBV7-2|NA|NA
CASSGDGPGSGNTIYF
TGTGCCAGCAGCGGAGACGGGCCGGGATCGGGAAACACCATATATTTT
>TRBJ1-5|TRBV5-1|NA|TRBD1
CASSLRGLGQPQHF
TGCGCCAGCAGCTTAAGGGGGCTAGGTCAGCCCCAGCATTTT
>TRBJ1-5|TRBV24-1|few|NA
CATSDLRQDQPQHF
TGTGCCACCAGTGATTTGAGGCAGGATCAGCCCCAGCATTTT
>TRBJ2-1|TRBV2|NA|NA
CASSEDFERLGVNGQFF
TGTGCCAGCAGTGAGGATTTTGAGCGGCTTGGGGTCAATGGGCAGTTCTTC
>TRBJ2-1|TRBV11-2|NA|NA
CASSYYYSGGSNEQFF
TGTGCCAGCAGCTACTACTATTCCGGGGGTAGCAATGAGCAGTTCTTC
>TRBJ1-1|TRBV3-1/TRBV3-2|few|NA
CASSHYGTGNTEAFF
TGTGCCAGCAGCCACTACGGGACTGGGAACACTGAAGCTTTCTTT
>TRBJ2-7|TRBV28|many|TRBD2
CASSSYGRAPEQYF
TGTGCCAGCAGTTCGTACGGGAGGGCCCCCGAGCAGTACTTC
>TRBJ2-1|TRBV7-2|once|NA
CASSSRGGQAYNEQFF
TGTGCCAGCAGCTCAAGGGGGGGACAAGCCTACAATGAGCAGTTCTTC
>TRBJ1-6|TRBV6-6|NA|NA
CASRKTDGNSPLHF
TGTGCCAGCCGAAAGACAGACGGTAATTCACCCCTCCACTTT
>TRBJ1-1|TRBV1|NA|NA
CTSSQAGNSEAFF
TGCACCAGCAGCCAGGCAGGGAATTCTGAAGCTTTCTTT
>TRBJ1-1|TRBV27|NA|NA
CASSLSRLGGVGEAFF
TGTGCCAGCAGTTTATCGAGGTTGGGGGGGGTGGGTGAAGCTTTCTTT
>TRBJ1-1|TRBV6-5|few|TRBD1
CASRDRGRVGTEAFF
TGTGCCAGCAGGGACAGGGGGCGTGTGGGCACTGAAGCTTTCTTT
>TRBJ2-3|TRBV1|NA|NA
CTSSPGQGFTDTQYF
TGCACCAGCAGCCCCGGACAGGGTTTCACAGATACGCAGTATTTT
>TRBJ2-1|TRBV25-1|NA|TRBD2
CASSDIPPGLAGNEQFF
TGTGCCAGCAGTGATATCCCCCCGGGACTAGCGGGAAACGAGCAGTTCTTC
>TRBJ2-5|TRBV10-3|once|TRBD2
CAISGGLAGSEETQYF
TGTGCCATCAGTGGCGGACTAGCGGGGTCGGAGGAGACCCAGTACTTC
>TRBJ1-1|TRBV7-8|NA|TRBD1
CASSPTGEAEAFF
TGTGCCAGCAGCCCGACAGGGGAAGCTGAAGCTTTCTTT
>TRBJ2-5|TRBV4-2|once|NA
CASSQGASSIQETQYF
TGTGCCAGCAGCCAAGGGGCTAGCTCCATCCAAGAGACCCAGTACTTC
>TRBJ1-1|TRBV12-3/TRBV12-4|once|NA
CASSLLNTEAFF
TGTGCCAGCAGTCTACTGAACACTGAAGCTTTCTTT
>TRBJ1-1|TRBV11-2|few|TRBD1
CASSPQPGGGTEAFF
TGTGCCAGCAGCCCCCAACCAGGGGGTGGGACTGAAGCTTTCTTT
>TRBJ1-2|TRBV5-4|NA|TRBD1
CASSLDRGQDGYTF
TGTGCCAGCAGCTTGGACAGGGGGCAAGATGGCTACACCTTC
>TRBJ2-1|TRBV7-2|NA|TRBD2
CASSSSSGYNEQFF
TGTGCCAGCAGCTCGTCTAGCGGATACAATGAGCAGTTCTTC